Below are 10 T cell receptor beta chains sequenced from a single sample in a study of cytomegalovirus exposure and HLA in healthy donors. Amplification used 60 Vbeta primers and 13 Jbeta primers. This table comes from immunoSEQ multiplex PCR, and its TCRdb copy is limited to in-frame clones, with some not included. Of approximately 210,000 clones listed, about 83% were seen once; the top ten hold roughly 10%. The source material was PBMCs. All receptors come from a woman between 45 and 65 years old in good health and CMV-seropositive.

The chain combines TRBV28 with TRBJ1-2; 9 bases line up with TRBD1. Trimming took 2 bases from V and 6 from J; bases not matched to a gene: 4. This CDR3 spans 14 amino acids. The germline gives CDR1 MDHEN, CDR2 SYDVKM. CDR3 loop: CASSLIGQGNGYTF. The CDR3 DNA sequence: TGTGCCAGCAGTTTAATAGGACAGGGGAATGGCTACACCTTC.

This rearrangement joins TRBV28 to TRBJ2-7; TRBD1 agrees at 7 bases. The trim removed 11 bases at V and 5 bases at J, leaving 6 bases unmatched. The CDR3 has 11 amino acids. Per germline, CDR1 MDHEN and CDR2 SYDVKM. CDR3 coding DNA: TGTGCCGTCGCACAGGGGAACGAGCAGTACTTC. Amino acid sequence: CAVAQGNEQYF.

This clone was seen a few times. The chain couples TRBV5-1 to TRBJ2-2, with D uncertain. The CDR3 consists of 15 residues. The V end lost 6 bases, the J end lost 0 bases, and 12 bases lay between the germline ends. Germline CDR1 reads SGHRS; CDR2 reads YFSETQ. CDR3 DNA sequence: TGCGCCAGCACCTCGGAGCTGGCGAACACCGGGGAGCTGTTTTTT. This sequence encodes CASTSELANTGELFF.

This clone was observed a handful of times. V and J are TRBV6-5 and TRBJ1-1; D possibly corresponds to TRBD1 (6 bases). CDR1 and CDR2 from the germline V gene are MNHEY and SVGAGI. The CDR3 loop spans 14 amino acids. The V end was cut by 6 bases, the J end by 0 bases, with 11 bases between. The CDR3 DNA reads as TGTGCCAGCAGCCGAGGACAGTTGAACACTGAAGCTTTCTTT. Translated: CASSRGQLNTEAFF.

The chain is built from TRBV7-8 and TRBJ2-7; perhaps TRBD1 as D (5 bases). CDR1 and CDR2 from the germline V gene are SGHVS and FQNEAQ. Deletions cut 5 bases from V and 1 base from J, with 9 bases between. The CDR3 totals 13 residues. In nucleotides, the CDR3 is TGTGCCAGCAGCGTGACAGCTTCCTACGAGCAGTACTTC. This sequence encodes CASSVTASYEQYF.

The chain recombines TRBV5-1 with TRBJ1-1, with 9 bases fitting TRBD1. CDR3 length equals 15 residues. CDR1 and CDR2 (germline): SGHRS, YFSETQ. V shed 4 bases, J shed 0 bases, and the junction held 4 bases outside the gene matches. Here the CDR3 reads CASSRTGVMNTEAFF. DNA for the CDR3: TGCGCCAGCAGCAGGACAGGGGTAATGAACACTGAAGCTTTCTTT.

This clone was seen a single time. In nucleotides, the CDR3 is TGTGCCAGCAGCGAACAGGCCAATGTGAACACCGGGGAGCTGTTTTTT. It specifies CASSEQANVNTGELFF. V gene TRBV7-3 combines with J gene TRBJ2-2; weak D call: TRBD1 (5 bases). CDR3 length: 16 residues. Germline V gene lookup returns CDR1 SGHTA and CDR2 FQGTGA. V lost 5 bases and J 1 base, leaving 14 bases between the germline ends.

The V gene is TRBV6-5, the J gene TRBJ2-7; D is perhaps TRBD2 (7 bases). Germline loops: CDR1 MNHEY, CDR2 SVGAGI. The CDR3 length is 15 residues. The V and J ends lost 4 bases and 0 bases respectively, with 13 bases between them. CDR3 residues: CASSFVGGHSYEQYF. The CDR3 DNA reads TGTGCCAGCAGTTTTGTCGGGGGGCACTCCTACGAGCAGTACTTC.

The chain is built from TRBV10-3 and TRBJ1-1; 8 bases map to TRBD1. Germline V CDR1 and CDR2: ENHRY, SYGVKD. The V segment lost 0 bases and the J segment 13 bases; nucleotides outside the gene matches: 13. The CDR3 has 15 residues. The CDR3 DNA reads as TGTGCCATCAGTGAGTCGAGTTCCAGGGGGCCGAGGGGTTTCTTT. Its protein is CAISESSSRGPRGFF.

CDR3 protein: CASSSGLAGVSEQFF. The CDR3 nucleotides are TGTGCCAGCAGCTCCGGACTAGCGGGGGTAAGTGAGCAGTTCTTC. The chain links TRBV11-2 to TRBJ2-1; 13 positions agree with TRBD2. Looked up from germline, CDR1 is SGHAT and CDR2 is FQNNGV. This CDR3 has 15 residues. V dropped 4 bases and J dropped 9; count of bases not matched to a gene: 6.